This entry lists 32 T cell receptor beta chains sequenced from one sample in a study of shared clonotypes between healthy human individuals. The protocol was immunoSEQ multiplex PCR, while the TCRdb copy is restricted to in-frame clones and leaves out a portion. The sample lists about 680,000 clones; 92% were seen once. Selected positively for CCR7 and CD45RO-negative, naive CD8 cells excluded terminally differentiated effector memory CD45RA+ cells. The sequenced sample consisted of naive CD8+ T cells sorted from blood. The receptors come from a man in his thirties or forties in good health.

CDR3 region: CASSWDRGTLEQYF. The CDR3 nucleotides are TGTGCCAGCAGTTGGGACAGGGGAACACTTGAGCAGTACTTC. The chain uses TRBV27 and TRBJ2-7; 10 bases map to TRBD1. Germline values: CDR1 MNHEY, CDR2 SMNVEV (reference sequence). There are 14 residues in the CDR3. With 4 bases clipped from V and 7 bases from J, the junction kept 7 bases outside the gene matches.

V and J are TRBV14 and TRBJ2-3; 8 nucleotides align to TRBD1. This CDR3 is 15 amino acids long. Germline CDR1 is SGHDN and CDR2 is FVKESK. Trimming at V came to 4 bases and at J to 4 bases, leaving 7 bases not matched to a gene. The CDR3 here is CASSPEGQVADTQYF. The DNA of the CDR3 is TGTGCCAGCAGCCCAGAGGGACAGGTCGCAGATACGCAGTATTTT.

This chain uses TRBV7-9 with TRBJ1-5; D ambiguous. Trimming shortened V by 7 bases and J by 5 bases, and 12 bases separated the two germline ends. Germline V gene sequence: CDR1 SEHNR, CDR2 FQNEAQ (reference sequence). The CDR3 is 13 residues long. As DNA, the CDR3 is TGTGCCAGCACCCCGGGGAGCGATCAGCCCCAGCATTTT. It specifies CASTPGSDQPQHF.

This chain uses TRBV5-1 with TRBJ2-3; TRBD1 agrees at 7 bases. From germline, CDR1 is SGHRS and CDR2 YFSETQ. Losses at the gene ends were 4 bases for V and 5 bases for J; bases not matched to a gene: 7. There are 14 residues in the CDR3. The CDR3 bases are TGCGCCAGCAGCGAGGACAGGTATCAAGATACGCAGTATTTT. Protein: CASSEDRYQDTQYF.

The rearrangement uses TRBV19 and TRBJ2-1, with D unclear. From germline, CDR1 is LNHDA and CDR2 SQIVND (reference sequence). This CDR3 is built from 14 residues. The germline V and J ends were trimmed by 3 bases and 2 bases, with 8 bases remaining between them. The CDR3 DNA is TGTGCCAGTAGTATTTTTAGTACCTACAATGAGCAGTTCTTC. It translates to CASSIFSTYNEQFF.

This chain joins TRBV29-1 and TRBJ2-7; a weak D match, TRBD2 (5 bases). V lost 6 bases and J lost 4, with 13 bases in between. The CDR3 sequence is 12 residues long. The V gene's germline CDR1 is SQVTM and CDR2 ANQGSEA. CDR3 amino acids: CSVYSSEYEQYF. The CDR3 region has the DNA TGCAGCGTCTATAGTAGCGAGTACGAGCAGTACTTC.

The rearrangement uses TRBV19 and TRBJ2-7, with 9 positions matching TRBD2. Per germline, CDR1 LNHDA and CDR2 SQIVND (reference sequence). V gave up 5 bases and J gave up 6 bases; unmatched junction bases: 5. The CDR3 consists of 13 residues. The CDR3 loop reads CASSVGLASEQYF. In DNA form, the CDR3 reads TGTGCCAGTAGTGTGGGACTAGCTAGCGAGCAGTACTTC.

The J gene is TRBJ2-7, the V gene TRBV27; TRBD1 matches 10 bases. J gave up 6 bases and V 5 bases, and 10 bases lay outside the gene matches. Germline V gives CDR1 MNHEY, CDR2 SMNVEV (reference sequence). This CDR3 comprises 15 residues. This chain's CDR3 is CASSVLGQGIGEQYF. DNA for the CDR3: TGTGCCAGCAGTGTATTGGGACAGGGGATCGGCGAGCAGTACTTC.

The chain uses TRBV4-1 and TRBJ2-7, with TRBD2 matching over 9 bases. This CDR3 comprises 13 residues. With V trimmed by 1 base and J by 6 bases, 1 base remained unmatched. Germline CDR1 MGHRA, CDR2 YSYEKL. As DNA, the CDR3 is TGCGCCAGCAGCCAAGGCGGGAGGGCCGAGCAGTACTTC. Protein: CASSQGGRAEQYF.

The V gene is TRBV7-9, the J gene TRBJ1-5; 7 nucleotides line up with TRBD1. Germline CDR1 is SEHNR and CDR2 is FQNEAQ (reference sequence). CDR3 length: 15 residues. With 5 bases clipped from V and 2 bases from J, the junction kept 6 bases outside the gene matches. CDR3 in DNA: TGTGCCAGCAGCGACCGGGACAGCGGCAATCAGCCCCAGCATTTT. This gives the protein CASSDRDSGNQPQHF.

The sample holds one count of this clone. This rearrangement joins TRBV6-6 to TRBJ2-7; unclear D gene. The V and J ends lost 7 bases and 6 bases respectively, with 10 bases between them. Germline V gene sequence: CDR1 MNHNY, CDR2 SVGAGI (reference sequence). The CDR3 is made up of 11 amino acids. The CDR3 protein is CASTSGSEQYF. For the CDR3, the DNA is TGTGCCAGCACCTCCGGGTCCGAGCAGTACTTC.

This chain links TRBV7-2 with TRBJ2-7; 11 positions agree with TRBD2. CDR3 length equals 16 residues. After removal of 5 bases from V and 5 bases from J, the junction contained 11 bases not matched to a gene. Germline-derived CDR1 and CDR2 are SGHTA and FQGNSA. The CDR3 spells CASSLSSGRGYDEQYF. Here the CDR3 DNA reads TGTGCCAGCAGCCTCAGTAGCGGGAGGGGATACGACGAGCAGTACTTC.

This clone was detected once. This chain connects TRBV27 to TRBJ2-5; TRBD2 matches at 12 bases. The V gene end was trimmed by 2 bases and the J gene end by 4 bases; junction bases not matched to a gene: 5. The CDR3 contains 16 residues. Germline CDR1 MNHEY, CDR2 SMNVEV (reference sequence). CDR3 amino acids: CASSLRLGLAGETQYF. CDR3 in DNA: TGTGCCAGCAGTTTAAGATTGGGACTAGCGGGAGAGACCCAGTACTTC.

The chain is built from TRBV7-9 and TRBJ1-3; 8 bases agree with TRBD1. The germline V gene encodes CDR1 SEHNR and CDR2 FQNEAQ (reference sequence). After removal of 5 bases from V and 0 bases from J, the junction contained 9 bases not matched to a gene. CDR3 length: 17 residues. CDR3 in amino acids: CASSPLGRGLSGNTIYF. The DNA of the CDR3 is TGTGCCAGCAGCCCGCTCGGCAGGGGGCTCTCTGGAAACACCATATATTTT.

This chain uses TRBV5-4 with TRBJ2-7; perhaps TRBD1 as D (6 bases). The CDR3 covers 14 residues. Germline V gives CDR1 SGHNT, CDR2 YYREEE (reference sequence). The V end lost 0 bases, the J end lost 3 bases, and 10 bases lay between the germline ends. The CDR3, as DNA: TGTGCCAGCAGCTTGGTCGAGGGACACTACGAGCAGTACTTC. It is translated as CASSLVEGHYEQYF.

As DNA, the CDR3 is TGTGCCACTAAAGGACTCCAGGGGACCACTAACTATGGCTACACCTTC. It codes for CATKGLQGTTNYGYTF. The rearrangement links TRBV28 to TRBJ1-2; D is possibly TRBD1 (6 bases). Between the trimmed V and J ends, which lost 10 bases and 0 bases, there was a span of 21 bases. This CDR3 comprises 16 residues. From germline, CDR1 is MDHEN and CDR2 SYDVKM.

The CDR3 here is CASSLQSNEQFF. The CDR3 coding sequence is TGTGCCAGCAGCTTACAGAGTAATGAGCAGTTCTTC. The chain recombines TRBV7-2 with TRBJ2-1, with D unresolved. Germline V CDR1 and CDR2: SGHTA, FQGNSA. The CDR3 length is 12 residues. Trimming took off 2 bases at V and 7 bases at J, with 6 bases between the two ends.

V is TRBV2 and J is TRBJ2-7; 10 bases are shared with TRBD1. The CDR3 length is 14 residues. The V gene's germline CDR1 is SNHLY and CDR2 FYNNEI. V shed 3 bases and J 4 bases; nucleotides not matched to a gene: 3. The CDR3 DNA is TGTGCCAGCAGTGACGGGACAGGGGTATACGAGCAGTACTTC. The encoded protein is CASSDGTGVYEQYF. Looking up the rest from reference TRBV2 and TRBJ2-7 gives the full variable domain: EPEVTQTPSHQVTQMGQEVILRCVPISNHLYFYWYRQILGQKVEFLVSFYNNEISEKSEIFDDQFSVERPDGSNFTLKIRSTKLEDSAMYFCASSDGTGVYEQYFGPGTRLTVT.

The chain combines TRBV5-5 with TRBJ2-7, with D possibly being TRBD1 (7 bases). Deletions cut 1 base from V and 5 bases from J, with 19 bases between. Germline V gene lookup returns CDR1 SGHKS and CDR2 YYEKEE (reference sequence). The CDR3 is 16 residues long. Here the CDR3 DNA reads TGTGCCAGCAGCTTGAGGGCAGGGGGGATTTTCGACGAGCAGTACTTC. Protein sequence: CASSLRAGGIFDEQYF.

V usage is TRBV27 and J usage is TRBJ2-5; 7 positions agree with TRBD2. The DNA end is a closer match to TRBJ2-7, so the J assignment may be wrong. The length of the CDR3 is 14 residues. The germline gives CDR1 MNHEY, CDR2 SMNVEV (reference sequence). CDR3 in amino acids: CASSGGSSSYEQYF. CDR3 sequence (DNA): TGTGCCAGCAGCGGCGGGAGTAGCTCCTACGAGCAGTACTTC.

V usage is TRBV7-2 and J usage is TRBJ2-7; unclear D gene. Germline V lookup: CDR1 SGHTA, CDR2 FQGNSA. V gave up 5 bases and J gave up 3 bases, with 17 bases separating them. The CDR3 runs to 15 residues. The CDR3 DNA follows: TGTGCCAGCAGCCCCCTTGGGGTAGTCGTCTACGAGCAGTACTTC. Translating gives CASSPLGVVVYEQYF.

The V call is TRBV30, the J call TRBJ2-7; 9 bases match TRBD2. This CDR3 is built from 15 residues. From germline, CDR1 is GTSNPN and CDR2 SVGIG (reference sequence). V shed 4 bases, J shed 3 bases, and the junction held 10 bases outside the gene matches. The CDR3 sequence: CAWIRPSSGNYEQYF. CDR3 DNA sequence: TGTGCCTGGATTCGCCCGTCTAGCGGGAACTACGAGCAGTACTTC.

The chain carries TRBV6-6 and TRBJ2-3, with D perhaps TRBD1 (6 bases). The V end was cut by 2 bases, the J end by 6 bases, with 15 bases between. The CDR3 sequence is 15 residues long. Germline lookup yields CDR1 MNHNY and CDR2 SVGAGI (reference sequence). The CDR3 DNA reads TGTGCCAGCAGTTACGATAGCCAGGGGTACGATACGCAGTATTTT. It translates to CASSYDSQGYDTQYF.

The V call is TRBV21-1, the J call TRBJ1-5. TRBV21-1 is described as a pseudogene. The CDR3 loop spans 16 amino acids. DNA for the CDR3: TGTGCCAGCAGCAAAGGGGAAAGATATAGCAATCAGCCCCAGCATTTT. It yields the protein CASSKGERYSNQPQHF.

Details on this clone: This sample includes further DNA sequences coding for the same CDR3. The chain employs TRBV4-1 and TRBJ2-7; 10 bases are a match to TRBD2. The CDR3 covers 15 residues. J lost 2 bases, V lost 2 bases, and 3 bases had no gene match. Germline V CDR1 and CDR2: MGHRA, YSYEKL. CDR3 nucleotides: TGCGCCAGCAGCCAACCTAGCGGGAGCACCTACGAGCAGTACTTC. Protein: CASSQPSGSTYEQYF.

The chain links TRBV27 to TRBJ2-7, with 8 bases aligning to TRBD2. This CDR3 contains 15 residues. From germline, CDR1 is MNHEY and CDR2 SMNVEV (reference sequence). The J segment lost 5 bases and the V segment lost 6 bases, leaving 12 bases of the junction unmatched. The CDR3 region is CASRNRAGVRHEQYF. In DNA form, the CDR3 reads TGTGCCAGCAGGAACCGAGCGGGAGTTCGCCACGAGCAGTACTTC.

This chain connects TRBV11-2 to TRBJ2-3; either TRBD1 or TRBD2 may supply D (5 bases each). Trimming left V 3 bases short and J 2 bases short, with 12 bases between. The CDR3 length is 15 residues. Per germline, CDR1 SGHAT and CDR2 FQNNGV. The CDR3 region is CASSFVGTATDTQYF. The CDR3 region has the DNA TGTGCCAGCAGCTTCGTTGGGACGGCCACAGATACGCAGTATTTT.

This clone has just a few counts. The V gene is TRBV28, the J gene TRBJ2-7; D gene uncertain. Germline loops: CDR1 MDHEN, CDR2 SYDVKM. The CDR3 covers 11 residues. V was clipped by 2 bases and J by 6 bases, with 5 bases between them. Here the CDR3 DNA reads TGTGCCAGCAGTTTAAAGGTCGAGCAGTACTTC. This gives the protein CASSLKVEQYF.

This clone was picked up one time. The CDR3 is CASSEASLRYEQYF. The CDR3 DNA reads TGTGCCAGCAGTGAAGCGTCGCTTCGCTACGAGCAGTACTTC. The chain is built from TRBV6-1 and TRBJ2-7; D is unresolved. This CDR3 has 14 residues. Between the trimmed V and J ends, which lost 0 bases and 3 bases, there was a span of 9 bases. From germline, CDR1 is MNHNS and CDR2 SASEGT.

V and J are TRBV27 and TRBJ2-7; 12 positions agree with TRBD2. The V and J ends lost 5 bases and 4 bases, in that order; junction bases with no gene match: 6. This CDR3 spans 15 amino acids. Looked up from germline, CDR1 is MNHEY and CDR2 is SMNVEV (reference sequence). The CDR3 region is CASSETSGRWYEQYF. In DNA form, the CDR3 reads TGTGCCAGCAGTGAGACTAGCGGGAGATGGTACGAGCAGTACTTC.

This chain connects TRBV5-1 to TRBJ1-5, with D possibly matching TRBD1 (6 bases). V was clipped by 0 bases and J by 7 bases, with 11 bases between them. The CDR3 contains 14 residues. Per germline, CDR1 SGHRS and CDR2 YFSETQ. In DNA, the CDR3 is TGCGCCAGCAGCTTGGCCGCGGGGGCGCAGCCCCAGCATTTT. It yields the protein CASSLAAGAQPQHF.

The chain uses TRBV4-3 and TRBJ1-3, with 7 bases aligning to TRBD1. V dropped 0 bases and J dropped 7; count of bases not matched to a gene: 3. This CDR3 region has 14 residues. CDR1 is LGHNA and CDR2 is YSLEER in the germline V gene. DNA for the CDR3: TGCGCCAGCAGCCAAGAAAGACAGGGCAACACCATATATTTT. Residues: CASSQERQGNTIYF.